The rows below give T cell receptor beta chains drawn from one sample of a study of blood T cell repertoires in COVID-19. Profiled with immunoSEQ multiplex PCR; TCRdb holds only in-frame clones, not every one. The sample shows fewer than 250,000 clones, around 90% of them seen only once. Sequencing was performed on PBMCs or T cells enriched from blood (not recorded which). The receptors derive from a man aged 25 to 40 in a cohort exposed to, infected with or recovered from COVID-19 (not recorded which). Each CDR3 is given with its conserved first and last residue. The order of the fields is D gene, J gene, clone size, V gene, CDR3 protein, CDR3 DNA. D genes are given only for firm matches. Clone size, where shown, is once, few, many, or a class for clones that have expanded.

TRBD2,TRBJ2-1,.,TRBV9,CASSVGARTSGSGNEQFF,TGTGCCAGCAGCGTAGGAGCAAGGACTAGCGGGAGCGGCAATGAGCAGTTCTTC
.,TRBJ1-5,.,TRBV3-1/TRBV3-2,CASSQALMGARYSNQPQHF,TGTGCCAGCAGCCAAGCCTTGATGGGGGCGAGGTATAGCAATCAGCCCCAGCATTTT
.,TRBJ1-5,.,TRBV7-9,CASSFSRGNQPQHF,TGTGCCAGCAGCTTTAGCAGGGGAAACCAGCCCCAGCATTTT
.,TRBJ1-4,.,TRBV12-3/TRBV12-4,CASSLIRREKLFF,TGTGCCAGCAGTTTGATTAGGAGGGAAAAACTGTTTTTT
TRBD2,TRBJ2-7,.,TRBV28,CASSLVGAGGTYEQYF,TGTGCCAGCAGTTTAGTAGGAGCGGGAGGCACCTACGAGCAGTACTTC
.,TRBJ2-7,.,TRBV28,CASSPRDLTYEQYF,TGTGCCAGCAGTCCCCGGGACTTAACCTACGAGCAGTACTTC
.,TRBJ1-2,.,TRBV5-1,CASSLEAGPLVNYGYTF,TGCGCCAGCAGCTTGGAGGCAGGGCCCCTGGTCAACTATGGCTACACCTTC
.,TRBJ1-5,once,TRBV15,CATSSRTVGAINQPQHF,TGTGCCACCAGCTCTCGGACAGTAGGAGCAATAAATCAGCCCCAGCATTTT
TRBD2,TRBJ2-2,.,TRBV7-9,CASSFALAGEINTGELFF,TGTGCCAGCAGCTTCGCGCTAGCGGGAGAGATTAACACCGGGGAGCTGTTTTTT
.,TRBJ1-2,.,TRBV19,CASSIATGALVDTF,TGTGCCAGTAGTATAGCGACAGGAGCCCTGGTCGACACCTTC
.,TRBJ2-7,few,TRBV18,CASSPTSPYPGKSYEQYF,TGTGCCAGCTCACCTACCTCACCCTACCCAGGGAAATCCTACGAGCAGTACTTC
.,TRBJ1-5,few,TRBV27,CASSLQGSNQPQHF,TGTGCCAGCAGTTTACAGGGGAGCAATCAGCCCCAGCATTTT
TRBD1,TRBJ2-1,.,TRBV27,CASSFSRDRGNEQFF,TGTGCCAGCAGTTTCTCCCGGGACAGGGGGAATGAGCAGTTCTTC
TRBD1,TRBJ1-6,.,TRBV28,CASSLGTGGSYNSPLHF,TGTGCCAGCAGTTTAGGGACAGGGGGCTCCTATAATTCACCCCTCCACTTT
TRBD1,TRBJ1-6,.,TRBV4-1,CASSRNRGLIDSPLHF,TGCGCCAGCAGCCGAAACAGGGGGCTGATAGATTCACCCCTCCACTTT
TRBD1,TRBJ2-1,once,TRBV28,CASSRDRINNEQFF,TGTGCCAGCAGTCGGGACAGGATAAACAATGAGCAGTTCTTC
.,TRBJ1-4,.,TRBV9,CASSAVGLNEKLFF,TGTGCCAGCAGCGCAGTTGGCCTTAATGAAAAACTGTTTTTT
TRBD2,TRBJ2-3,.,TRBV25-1,CASSPLAGVTDTQYF,TGTGCCAGCAGTCCACTAGCGGGAGTGACAGATACGCAGTATTTT
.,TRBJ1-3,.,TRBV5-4,CASSRYGSPFSGNTIYF,TGTGCCAGCAGCCGGTACGGGAGTCCGTTCTCTGGAAACACCATATATTTT
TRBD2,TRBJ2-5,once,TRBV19,CASLGTSGSPETQYF,TGTGCCAGCCTGGGGACTAGCGGGAGTCCAGAGACCCAGTACTTC
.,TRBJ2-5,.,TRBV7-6,CASRQGPGGVQETQYF,TGTGCCAGCAGGCAAGGCCCGGGCGGGGTCCAAGAGACCCAGTACTTC
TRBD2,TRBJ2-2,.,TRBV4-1,CASAQTAPSGTGELFF,TGCGCCAGTGCACAAACGGCCCCTAGCGGCACCGGGGAGCTGTTTTTT
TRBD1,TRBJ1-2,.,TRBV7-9,CASSLPGTAVYGYTF,TGTGCCAGCAGCTTACCGGGGACAGCCGTCTATGGCTACACCTTC
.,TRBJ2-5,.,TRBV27,CASSRMMGRAQETQYF,TGTGCCAGCAGCCGAATGATGGGCAGGGCCCAAGAGACCCAGTACTTC
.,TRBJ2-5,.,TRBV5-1,CASSPRGGLETQYF,TGCGCCAGCAGCCCGAGGGGGGGCTTAGAGACCCAGTACTTC
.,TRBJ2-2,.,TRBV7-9,CASSSLEAGRTGELFF,TGTGCCAGCAGCTCCCTTGAGGCGGGACGCACCGGGGAGCTGTTTTTT
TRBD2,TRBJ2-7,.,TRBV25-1,CASSEDSGRGYEQYF,TGTGCCAGCAGTGAAGATAGCGGGAGAGGGTACGAGCAGTACTTC
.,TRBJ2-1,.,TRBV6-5,CASSPSGIGNEQFF,TGTGCCAGCAGTCCTTCAGGGATCGGGAATGAGCAGTTCTTC
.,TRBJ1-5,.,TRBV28,CASSLLRGGYNQPQHF,TGTGCCAGCAGTTTATTAAGAGGAGGGTACAATCAGCCCCAGCATTTT
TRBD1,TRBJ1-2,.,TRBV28,CASSSGQGIDGYTF,TGTGCCAGCAGTTCGGGACAGGGGATCGATGGCTACACCTTC
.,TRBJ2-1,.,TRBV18,CASSPPAVLSSYNEQFF,TGTGCCAGCTCACCACCGGCAGTGCTCAGCTCCTACAATGAGCAGTTCTTC
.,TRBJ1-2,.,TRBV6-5,CASSLNYIYGYTF,TGTGCCAGCAGTCTTAATTATATCTATGGCTACACCTTC
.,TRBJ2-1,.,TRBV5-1,CASSLAPAGGNEQFF,TGCGCCAGCAGCTTGGCTCCTGCAGGAGGGAATGAGCAGTTCTTC
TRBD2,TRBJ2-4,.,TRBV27,CASSSSSGRPKNIQYF,TGTGCCAGCAGTTCCTCTAGCGGGAGGCCGAAAAACATTCAGTACTTC
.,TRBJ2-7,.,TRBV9,CASSPQGNSYEQYF,TGTGCCAGCAGCCCCCAGGGAAACTCCTACGAGCAGTACTTC
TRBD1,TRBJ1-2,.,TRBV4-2,CASSQEGQGVYGYTF,TGTGCCAGCAGCCAAGAAGGACAGGGCGTCTATGGCTACACCTTC
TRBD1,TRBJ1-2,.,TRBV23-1,CASSQHKGADGYTF,TGCGCCAGCAGTCAACATAAGGGGGCGGATGGCTACACCTTC